The TCR beta chain under discussion was sequenced for a study of T cells in Graves' hyperthyroidism and ophthalmopathy. From RNA transcripts, TCR beta CDR3 regions were amplified. RT-PCR in the first round (using the HTBI primer set) targeted the TCR CDR3. TCRdb fed the multiplex PCR reads into MiXCR, producing one record per CDR3 protein. The sample lists 490,000 or so distinct CDR3 sequences; around 50% were seen once. The CDR3 runs to 14 residues. Trimming shortened V by 4 bases and J by 1 base, and 10 bases separated the two germline ends. Germline CDR1 SQVTM, CDR2 ANQGSEA. The material sequenced was peripheral blood or thyroid tissue (not recorded which). The sequence derives from an adult woman with Graves' disease, either hyperthyroidism or ophthalmopathy (not recorded which). The chain recombines TRBV29-1 with TRBJ2-2; the D gene is possibly TRBD1 (5 bases). The CDR3 sequence is CSVAPRVNTGELFF. CDR3 nucleotides: TGCAGCGTTGCCCCCAGGGTGAACACCGGGGAGCTGTTTTTT.